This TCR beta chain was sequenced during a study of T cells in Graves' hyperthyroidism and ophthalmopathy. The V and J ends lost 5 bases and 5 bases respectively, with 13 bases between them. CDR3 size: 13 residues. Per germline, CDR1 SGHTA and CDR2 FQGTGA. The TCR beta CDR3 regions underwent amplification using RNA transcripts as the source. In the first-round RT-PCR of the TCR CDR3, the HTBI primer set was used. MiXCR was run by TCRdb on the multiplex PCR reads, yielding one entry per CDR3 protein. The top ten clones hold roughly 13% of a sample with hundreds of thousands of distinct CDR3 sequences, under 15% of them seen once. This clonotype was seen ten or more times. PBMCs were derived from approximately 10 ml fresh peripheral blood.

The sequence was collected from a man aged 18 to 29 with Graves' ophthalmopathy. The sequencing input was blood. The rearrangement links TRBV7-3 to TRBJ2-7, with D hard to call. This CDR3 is CASSPGQPHEQYF. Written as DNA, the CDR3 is TGTGCCAGCAGCCCGGGCCAACCGCACGAGCAGTACTTC. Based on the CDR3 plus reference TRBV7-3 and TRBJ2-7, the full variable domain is GAGVSQTPSNKVTEKGKYVELRCDPISGHTALYWYRQSLGQGPEFLIYFQGTGAADDSGLPNDRFFAVRPEGSVSTLKIQRTERGDSAVYLCASSPGQPHEQYFGPGTRLTVT.